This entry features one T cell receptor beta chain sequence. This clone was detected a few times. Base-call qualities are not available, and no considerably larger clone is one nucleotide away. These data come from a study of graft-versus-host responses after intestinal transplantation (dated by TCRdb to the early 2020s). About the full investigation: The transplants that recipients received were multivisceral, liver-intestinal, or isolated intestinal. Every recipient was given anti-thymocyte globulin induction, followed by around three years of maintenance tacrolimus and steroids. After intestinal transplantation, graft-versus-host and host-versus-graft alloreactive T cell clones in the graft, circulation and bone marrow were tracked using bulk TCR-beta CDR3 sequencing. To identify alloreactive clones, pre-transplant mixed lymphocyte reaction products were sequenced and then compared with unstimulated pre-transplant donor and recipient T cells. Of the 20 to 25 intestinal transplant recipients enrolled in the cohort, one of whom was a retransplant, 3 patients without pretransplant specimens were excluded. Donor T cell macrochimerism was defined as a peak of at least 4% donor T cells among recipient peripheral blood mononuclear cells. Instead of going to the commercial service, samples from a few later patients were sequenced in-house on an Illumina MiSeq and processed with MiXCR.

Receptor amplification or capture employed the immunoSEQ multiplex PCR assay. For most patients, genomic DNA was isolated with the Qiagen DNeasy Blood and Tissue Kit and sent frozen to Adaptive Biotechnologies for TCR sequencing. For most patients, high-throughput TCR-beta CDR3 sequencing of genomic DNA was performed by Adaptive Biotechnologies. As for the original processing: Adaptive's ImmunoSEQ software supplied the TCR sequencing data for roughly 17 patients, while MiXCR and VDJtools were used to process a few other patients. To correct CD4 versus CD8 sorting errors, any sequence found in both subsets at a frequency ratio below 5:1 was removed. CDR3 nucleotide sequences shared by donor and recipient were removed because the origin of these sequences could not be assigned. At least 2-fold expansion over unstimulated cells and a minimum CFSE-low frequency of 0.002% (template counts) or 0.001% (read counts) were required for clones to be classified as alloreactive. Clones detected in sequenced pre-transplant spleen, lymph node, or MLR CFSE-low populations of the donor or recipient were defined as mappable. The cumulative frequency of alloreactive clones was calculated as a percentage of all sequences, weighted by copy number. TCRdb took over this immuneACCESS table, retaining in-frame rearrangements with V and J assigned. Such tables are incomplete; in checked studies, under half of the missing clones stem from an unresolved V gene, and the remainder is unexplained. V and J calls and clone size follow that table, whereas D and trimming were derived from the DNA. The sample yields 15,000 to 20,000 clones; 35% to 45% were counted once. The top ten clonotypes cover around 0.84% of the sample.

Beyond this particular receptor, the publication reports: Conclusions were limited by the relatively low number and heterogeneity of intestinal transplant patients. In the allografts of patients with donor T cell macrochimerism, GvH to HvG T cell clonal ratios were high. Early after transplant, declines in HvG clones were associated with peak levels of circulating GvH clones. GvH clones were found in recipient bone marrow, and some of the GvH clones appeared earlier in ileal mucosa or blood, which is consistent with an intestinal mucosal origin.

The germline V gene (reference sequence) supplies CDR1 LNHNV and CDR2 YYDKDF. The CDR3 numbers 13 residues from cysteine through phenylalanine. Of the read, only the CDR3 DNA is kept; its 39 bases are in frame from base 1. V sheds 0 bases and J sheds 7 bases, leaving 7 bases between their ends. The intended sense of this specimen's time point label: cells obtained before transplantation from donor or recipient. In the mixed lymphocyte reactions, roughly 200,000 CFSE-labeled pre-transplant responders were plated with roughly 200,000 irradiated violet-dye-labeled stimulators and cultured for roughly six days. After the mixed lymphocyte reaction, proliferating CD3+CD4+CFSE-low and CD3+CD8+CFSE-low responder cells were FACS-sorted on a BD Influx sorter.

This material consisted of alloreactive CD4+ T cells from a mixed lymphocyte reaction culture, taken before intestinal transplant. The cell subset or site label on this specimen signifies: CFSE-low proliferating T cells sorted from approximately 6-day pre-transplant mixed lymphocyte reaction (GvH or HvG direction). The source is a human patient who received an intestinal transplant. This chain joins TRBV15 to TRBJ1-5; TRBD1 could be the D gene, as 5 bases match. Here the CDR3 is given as CATSRDQGQPQHF. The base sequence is TGTGCCACCAGCAGAGATCAGGGACAGCCCCAGCATTTT.